These T cell receptor beta chains were read from a single sample in a study of OX40 agonist ivuxolimab in advanced cancers. Only in-frame clones appear in the TCRdb table, and some are missing; sequencing was by immunoSEQ multiplex PCR. The sample records around 95,000 clones, around 90% being singletons. Sequencing was performed on CD4+ or CD8+ T cells sorted from blood, taken in a trial of the OX40 agonist ivuxolimab. These receptors were obtained from an adult with an advanced solid tumor such as melanoma, head and neck, liver or kidney cancer. The CDR3 runs from the conserved cysteine through the conserved F or W. The order of the fields is clone size, V gene, D gene, J gene, CDR3 protein, CDR3 DNA. D genes are given only for firm matches. The size field is filled for only some rows; it gives once, few, many or a size class.

-	TRBV30	-	TRBJ1-1	CAWSVVSGNTEAFF	TGTGCCTGGAGTGTAGTGTCCGGGAACACTGAAGCTTTCTTT
-	TRBV29-1	-	TRBJ2-3	CSVEDWRGGGADTQYF	TGCAGCGTTGAAGATTGGAGGGGAGGGGGTGCAGATACGCAGTATTTT
-	TRBV6-5	-	TRBJ2-2	CASAREYRNAGELFF	TGTGCCAGCGCCAGGGAATACCGGAATGCCGGGGAGCTGTTTTTT
-	TRBV19	TRBD2	TRBJ2-1	CASSLRRREGPNEQFF	TGTGCCAGTAGTTTGAGGCGGCGGGAGGGCCCCAATGAGCAGTTCTTC
-	TRBV2	-	TRBJ1-5	CASRATGGTRHSNQPQHF	TGTGCCAGCAGGGCCACCGGGGGGACACGTCATAGCAATCAGCCCCAGCATTTT
-	TRBV7-2	-	TRBJ2-3	CASSPQYTDTQYF	TGTGCCAGCAGCCCCCAATACACAGATACGCAGTATTTT
-	TRBV5-6	-	TRBJ2-7	CASSLYYRASSEQYF	TGTGCCAGCAGCTTGTATTACAGGGCAAGTAGCGAGCAGTACTTC
-	TRBV7-7	TRBD2	TRBJ2-2	CASSLAPGLNTGELFF	TGTGCTAGCAGCTTAGCTCCGGGACTAAACACCGGGGAGCTGTTTTTT
once	TRBV11-2	-	TRBJ2-7	CASSSGGGWGAEQYF	TGTGCCAGCAGCTCAGGTGGAGGGTGGGGGGCCGAGCAGTACTTC
-	TRBV5-4	-	TRBJ1-4	CASSPSGPPGEKLFF	TGTGCCAGCAGCCCCTCGGGACCTCCAGGTGAAAAACTGTTTTTT
-	TRBV20-1	-	TRBJ2-1	CSAWGPDEQFF	TGCAGTGCTTGGGGCCCCGACGAGCAGTTCTTC
-	TRBV30	-	TRBJ2-1	CACIVKVHASNEQFF	TGTGCCTGTATCGTCAAGGTCCACGCCTCCAATGAGCAGTTCTTC
-	TRBV5-6	TRBD1	TRBJ2-3	CASSLGQGFSTDTQYF	TGTGCCAGCAGCTTGGGACAGGGATTTAGCACAGATACGCAGTATTTT